This TCR beta chain was sequenced in a study of blood T cell repertoires in COVID-19. As for the study in general: Samples of COVID-19 (acute and convalescent) were obtained from the United States, Italy and Spain.

As originally analysed: Using reference gene primer amplification, nucleated cell counts were estimated. Clones were sequenced by immunoSEQ multiplex PCR, and TCRdb holds only the in-frame ones, with some missing. D and trimming come from the DNA, and the V and J calls and clone size come from that table. The table records nearly 35,000 clones, around 86% of them present only once. Trimming cost V 3 bases and J 3 bases; bases outside gene matches: 4. In germline, CDR1 is KGHSH, CDR2 LQKENI. CDR3 length: 14 amino acids. The sample comprised peripheral blood. This receptor was obtained from a man between 65 and 85 years old with acute or convalescent COVID-19. The J gene is TRBJ1-1, the V gene TRBV18; TRBD1 matches at 7 bases. The CDR3 region is CASSPLGTDTEAFF. The CDR3 DNA reads as TGTGCCAGCTCACCTCTAGGGACAGACACTGAAGCTTTCTTT.